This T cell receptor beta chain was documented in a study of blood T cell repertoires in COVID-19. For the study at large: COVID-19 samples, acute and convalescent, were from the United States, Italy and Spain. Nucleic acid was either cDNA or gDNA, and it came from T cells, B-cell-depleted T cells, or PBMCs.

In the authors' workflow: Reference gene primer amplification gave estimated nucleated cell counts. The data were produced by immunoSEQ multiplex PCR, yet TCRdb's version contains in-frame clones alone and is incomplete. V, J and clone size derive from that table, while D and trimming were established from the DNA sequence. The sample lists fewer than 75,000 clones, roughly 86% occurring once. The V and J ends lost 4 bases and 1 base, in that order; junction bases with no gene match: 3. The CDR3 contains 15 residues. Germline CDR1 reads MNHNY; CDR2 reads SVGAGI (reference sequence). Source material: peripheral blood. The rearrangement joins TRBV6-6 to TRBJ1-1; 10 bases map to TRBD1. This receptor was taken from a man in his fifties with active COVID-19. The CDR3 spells CASSSGQGENTEAFF. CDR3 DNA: TGTGCCAGCAGTTCCGGACAGGGGGAGAACACTGAAGCTTTCTTT.